The 13 T cell receptor beta chains below were found in one sample sequenced in a study of T-cell memory formation after mild COVID-19. Each CDR3 protein gets one entry after TCRdb re-called the 5' RACE reads with MiXCR. This table has over 10,000 distinct CDR3 sequences, around 12% appearing once. The sample taken for sequencing was PBMCs or a T cell subset sorted from them (not recorded which). The receptors come from an adult woman who had mild COVID-19 (a few samples of this study predate the infection). Cell type and time point are not known.

By sample share, this clonotype is medium-sized. J is TRBJ2-1 and V is TRBV4-3; 13 bases are shared with TRBD2. The CDR3 length is 16 residues. Looked up from germline, CDR1 is LGHNA and CDR2 is YSLEER. The J segment lost 9 bases and the V segment lost 0 bases, leaving 5 bases of the junction unmatched. The CDR3 DNA sequence: TGCGCCAGCAGCCAAGAGGGACTAGCGGGAATTGGTGAGCAGTTCTTC. Translation gives CASSQEGLAGIGEQFF.

This clonotype is classed as medium-sized (0.01 to 0.1%). The chain employs TRBV7-2 and TRBJ2-1; 12 nucleotides line up with TRBD2. Germline values: CDR1 SGHTA, CDR2 FQGNSA. With 6 bases clipped from V and 7 bases from J, the junction kept 4 bases outside the gene matches. The CDR3 contains 14 residues. CDR3 residues: CASRTSGSQNEQFF. The CDR3, as DNA: TGTGCCAGCAGGACTAGCGGGAGCCAGAATGAGCAGTTCTTC.

This clonotype occurred many times. J is TRBJ2-1 and V is TRBV7-9, with 8 nucleotides matching TRBD2. V gave up 5 bases and J gave up 9 bases; unmatched junction bases: 12. CDR1 and CDR2 (germline): SEHNR, FQNEAQ (reference sequence). This CDR3 has 15 residues. DNA of the CDR3: TGTGCCAGCAGCGGCTCCGGGACTAGGCATCTTGAGCAGTTCTTC. It is translated as CASSGSGTRHLEQFF.

This clonotype showed up many times. The V gene is TRBV15, the J gene TRBJ1-5, with D possibly matching TRBD1 (5 bases). The V gene's germline CDR1 is LNHNV and CDR2 YYDKDF (reference sequence). V was pared by 0 bases and J by 1 base, with 10 bases between. This CDR3 has 16 amino acids. For the CDR3, the DNA is TGTGCCACCAGCAGAGATGGGGCTTTAAGCAATCAGCCCCAGCATTTT. This sequence encodes CATSRDGALSNQPQHF. Full variable domain (missing parts from reference TRBV15 and TRBJ1-5): DAMVIQNPRYQVTQFGKPVTLSCSQTLNHNVMYWYQQKSSQAPKLLFHYYDKDFNNEADTPDNFQSRRPNTSFCFLDIRSPGLGDTAMYLCATSRDGALSNQPQHFGDGTRLSIL.

This clonotype occurred many times. V gene TRBV5-1 combines with J gene TRBJ1-2; no clear D. CDR3 length: 14 amino acids. The ends were cut back, 0 bases at V and 4 bases at J, with 10 bases in the middle. Germline-derived CDR1 and CDR2 are SGHRS and YFSETQ. This chain's CDR3 is CASSLAGSAYGYTF. The DNA of the CDR3 is TGCGCCAGCAGCTTGGCTGGGTCAGCCTATGGCTACACCTTC.

There are many counts of this clonotype. The V and J genes are TRBV19 and TRBJ2-2; D uncertain. CDR3 size: 14 residues. V was cut by 4 bases and J by 5 bases, with 11 bases left in between. Germline assignment: CDR1 LNHDA and CDR2 SQIVND (reference sequence). Here the CDR3 DNA reads TGTGCCAGTAGTACTATATGGGATACCGGGGAGCTGTTTTTT. This encodes CASSTIWDTGELFF.

This clonotype was observed at least ten times. The chain links TRBV30 to TRBJ2-1; TRBD2 matches 7 bases. Germline V lookup: CDR1 GTSNPN, CDR2 SVGIG (reference sequence). With 5 bases clipped from V and 6 bases from J, the junction kept 7 bases outside the gene matches. CDR3 length equals 13 residues. CDR3 DNA sequence: TGTGCCTGGCAGCCGGGAGGAATCAATGAGCAGTTCTTC. Amino acids: CAWQPGGINEQFF.

This clonotype qualifies as medium-sized. The chain is built from TRBV27 and TRBJ1-3; D is perhaps TRBD1 (6 bases). CDR1 and CDR2 from the germline V gene are MNHEY and SMNVEV (reference sequence). Trimming pared 6 bases from V and 0 bases from J, leaving 15 bases between. There are 16 residues in the CDR3. CDR3 DNA: TGTGCCAGCAGGCCTCTCCGGGACACCTCTGGAAACACCATATATTTT. This encodes CASRPLRDTSGNTIYF.

In this sample, this clonotype turned up many times. The CDR3 bases are TGTGCCCGCAGCACGGGACAGGGTAGGGAAAAACTGTTTTTT. Translation gives CARSTGQGREKLFF. The rearrangement uses TRBV30 and TRBJ1-4; 9 bases line up with TRBD1. The CDR3 covers 14 residues. V was pared by 8 bases and J by 8 bases, with 12 bases of the junction left unmatched. Germline V CDR1 and CDR2: GTSNPN, SVGIG (reference sequence).

This clonotype was seen ten or more times. The V and J genes are TRBV6-2 or TRBV6-3 and TRBJ1-1; 10 positions agree with TRBD1. In germline, CDR1 is MNHEY, CDR2 SVGEGT. The CDR3 is 13 residues long. The junction had 5 bases not matched to a gene; V was cut back by 7 bases and J by 6 bases. The CDR3 protein is CASTRQGAAEAFF. The CDR3 DNA reads TGTGCCAGCACCAGACAGGGGGCGGCTGAAGCTTTCTTT.

This clonotype was seen ten or more times. This chain connects TRBV7-9 to TRBJ2-2; D unresolved. The germline CDR1 and CDR2 sequences are SEHNR and FQNEAQ (reference sequence). The CDR3 is 14 amino acids. V shed 8 bases and J shed 2 bases, with 12 bases lying between them. CDR3 sequence (DNA): TGTGCCAGCGCCTGGGCCACCAACACCGGGGAGCTGTTTTTT. Protein sequence: CASAWATNTGELFF.

This clonotype was recorded at least ten times. The V gene is TRBV7-9, the J gene TRBJ2-1; no reliable D call. CDR3 length: 14 amino acids. The germline V and J ends were trimmed by 6 bases and 3 bases, with 12 bases remaining between them. Germline assignment: CDR1 SEHNR and CDR2 FQNEAQ (reference sequence). Written as DNA, the CDR3 is TGTGCCAGCAGGCTGGATGTTCACTACAATGAGCAGTTCTTC. This translates into CASRLDVHYNEQFF.

The rearrangement joins TRBV12-3 or TRBV12-4 to TRBJ2-3; the D gene could be TRBD1 or TRBD2 (6 bases each). V was clipped by 7 bases and J by 2 bases, with 16 bases between them. The CDR3 totals 15 residues. CDR3 nucleotides: TGTGCCAGCACTCCTCCGGGGGCGGACACAGATACGCAGTATTTT. Its translation is CASTPPGADTDTQYF.